This TCR beta chain is from a study of regulatory T cells in long-lasting Graves disease. The CDR3 runs to 16 residues. Trimming shortened V by 10 bases and J by 0 bases, and 20 bases separated the two germline ends. Researchers made TCR beta libraries by using iRepertoire HTBI primers and running Arm-PCR on CDR3 regions. In TCRdb, the multiplex PCR reads were re-called with MiXCR into one record per CDR3 protein. The sample lists about 470,000 distinct CDR3 sequences; 20% to 25% were seen once. Time point specified: persistent/refractory GD, antithyroid drugs over 5 years with positive TRAb. Generation of the TCR library employed RNA extracted from PBMCs. An endocrinology unit in Xi'an, China, supplied the patients. This clonotype showed up just a few times. The antigen is undetermined. Points from the study as a whole: Those with persistent disease had in common more public clonotypes (2,741) than new patients (about 970).

The sequence was collected from a female donor with Graves disease. This chain connects TRBV12-3 or TRBV12-4 to TRBJ2-3; D is ambiguous. Sequenced material: peripheral blood mononuclear cells (PBMCs), taken when the disease was refractory, from a patient treated with antithyroid drugs. The CDR3 bases are TGTGCCATTAATAACTTGAATAGACCTAGCACAGATACGCAGTATTTT. Translating gives CAINNLNRPSTDTQYF.